A few counts support the clone carrying this T cell receptor (beta chain). What it recognizes is unknown. The record originates from a study of beta chain features in type 1 diabetes. From germline, CDR1 is SGHTA and CDR2 FQGNSA. The ends were cut back, 1 base at V and 7 bases at J, with 20 bases in the middle. The CDR3 is 16 amino acids. General study results and limits: VDJ junctions sequenced from type 1 diabetes patients showed fewer insertions and more deletions.

The sequenced template was cDNA made from the entire isolated RNA. Method: immunoSEQ multiplex PCR; TCRdb's copy keeps in-frame clones and lacks some. This sample yields under 900,000 clones, of which roughly 15% are seen a single time; 0.023% belongs to the top ten. The sequenced sample consisted of naive CD4+ T cells from blood. This TCR was recovered from a woman between 18 and 29 years old in good health. The chain has TRBV7-2 and TRBJ2-7, with D perhaps being TRBD1 or TRBD2 (5 bases each). CDR3 bases: TGTGCCAGCAGCTTAGGAGGGGACGCCAAGATGAATGAGCAGTACTTC. This codes for CASSLGGDAKMNEQYF.